What follows are 16 T cell receptor beta chains derived from one specimen sequenced in a study of blood T cell repertoires in COVID-19. The protocol was immunoSEQ multiplex PCR, while the TCRdb copy is restricted to in-frame clones and leaves out a portion. The sample includes under 200,000 clones, roughly 83% seen only once; the top ten take about a tenth. What was sequenced was peripheral blood. All receptors derive from a woman of 80 years or more with active or convalescent COVID-19.

V usage is TRBV6-2 or TRBV6-3 and J usage is TRBJ2-7, with TRBD2 matching over 9 bases. V was pared by 1 base and J by 6 bases, with 4 bases of the junction left unmatched. Germline loops: CDR1 MNHEY, CDR2 SVGEGT. This CDR3 has 14 amino acids. The CDR3 region is CASSYLLAGGEQYF. Here the CDR3 DNA reads TGTGCCAGCAGTTACTTACTAGCGGGTGGCGAGCAGTACTTC.

V and J are TRBV18 and TRBJ1-4, with TRBD1 identical over 11 bases. Germline loops: CDR1 KGHSH, CDR2 LQKENI. With V trimmed by 5 bases and J by 8 bases, 7 bases remained unmatched. The CDR3 length is 15 residues. This CDR3 is CASSFRTGGDEKLFF. The CDR3 region has the DNA TGTGCCAGCTCATTTCGGACAGGGGGCGACGAAAAACTGTTTTTT.

This chain connects TRBV7-9 to TRBJ2-1, with 9 bases aligning to TRBD2. V dropped 5 bases and J dropped 8; count of bases not matched to a gene: 10. The CDR3 is made up of 15 amino acids. Germline assignment: CDR1 SEHNR and CDR2 FQNEAQ (reference sequence). The CDR3 is CASSPTGRGGYEQFF. CDR3 DNA sequence: TGTGCCAGCAGCCCCACCGGGCGGGGGGGCTATGAGCAGTTCTTC.

In this sample, this clone turned up once. The chain has TRBV7-9 and TRBJ2-5, with 14 nucleotides matching TRBD2. Per germline, CDR1 SEHNR and CDR2 FQNEAQ (reference sequence). V gave up 6 bases and J gave up 2 bases; unmatched junction bases: 11. The CDR3 is 18 amino acids. The CDR3 loop is CASSPYRLAGGEQETQYF. CDR3 nucleotide sequence: TGTGCCAGCAGTCCCTACCGACTAGCGGGGGGGGAACAAGAGACCCAGTACTTC.

The chain's CDR3 is CASKPRTGLGEAFF. CDR3 DNA: TGTGCCAGCAAACCCAGGACAGGGTTGGGTGAAGCTTTCTTT. The chain combines TRBV7-2 with TRBJ1-1; 8 bases line up with TRBD1. Germline V gene data show CDR1 as SGHTA and CDR2 as FQGNSA. This CDR3 is built from 14 residues. The junction had 11 bases not matched to a gene; V was cut back by 7 bases and J by 7 bases.

V usage is TRBV10-2 and J usage is TRBJ1-2; D is ambiguous. V was clipped by 2 bases and J by 8 bases, with 9 bases between them. CDR1 and CDR2 from the germline V gene are WSHSY and SAAADI. The CDR3 extends over 12 amino acids. The CDR3 region has the DNA TGCGCCAGCAGTGAGGACCAGGTGGGCTACACCTTC. Its protein is CASSEDQVGYTF.

This sequence joins TRBV12-3 or TRBV12-4 and TRBJ1-5; no definite D call. V shed 6 bases and J shed 2 bases, with 8 bases lying between them. This CDR3 comprises 13 residues. CDR3 amino acids: CASRSTGNQPQHF. In DNA, the CDR3 is TGTGCCAGCAGATCGACTGGCAATCAGCCCCAGCATTTT.

CDR3 in amino acids: CASSLVSGTNTGELFF. The CDR3 coding sequence is TGTGCCAGCAGCTTAGTTTCAGGCACGAACACCGGGGAGCTGTTTTTT. This chain links TRBV7-9 with TRBJ2-2; no firm D call. The CDR3 is 16 amino acids. Trimming stripped 1 base from V and 0 bases from J, with 9 bases between. CDR1 is SEHNR, CDR2 FQNEAQ, per germline (reference sequence).

This clone was seen once. The chain couples TRBV11-3 to TRBJ1-1, with 10 nucleotides matching TRBD1. The CDR3 spans 12 residues. The V gene end was trimmed by 8 bases and the J gene end by 5 bases; junction bases not matched to a gene: 2. CDR1 and CDR2 from the germline V gene are SGHNT and YENEEA. The CDR3: CASRDRGTEAFF. CDR3 nucleotide sequence: TGTGCCAGCCGGGACAGGGGAACTGAAGCTTTCTTT.

The V and J genes are TRBV14 and TRBJ2-5, with 10 bases aligning to TRBD1. The V and J ends lost 4 bases and 5 bases, in that order; junction bases with no gene match: 7. This CDR3 spans 15 amino acids. Germline V lookup: CDR1 SGHDN, CDR2 FVKESK. The DNA of the CDR3 is TGTGCCAGCAGCCGTATCGGGACAGGGGTGGAGACCCAGTACTTC. It specifies CASSRIGTGVETQYF.

This chain joins TRBV3-1 (or the pseudogene TRBV3-2) and TRBJ2-7; D ambiguous. The CDR3 runs 13 residues. Looked up from germline, CDR1 is LGHDT and CDR2 is YNNKEL (reference sequence). Trimming removed 1 base at V and 4 bases at J, with 8 bases between. The CDR3 coding sequence is TGTGCCAGCAGCCAAGTTACAACATACGAGCAGTACTTC. Its protein product is CASSQVTTYEQYF.

CDR3 DNA: TGTGCCAGCAGCGTAGGGGGACAGACCTTCACACCCCTCCACTTT. This translates into CASSVGGQTFTPLHF. The chain carries TRBV9 and TRBJ1-6; 7 bases line up with TRBD1. CDR1 and CDR2 (germline): SGDLS, YYNGEE. V shed 0 bases and J 11 bases; nucleotides not matched to a gene: 8. The CDR3 consists of 15 residues. Complete variable domain (other parts from reference TRBV9 and TRBJ1-6): DSGVTQTPKHLITATGQRVTLRCSPRSGDLSVYWYQQSLDQGLQFLIQYYNGEERAKGNILERFSAQQFPDLHSELNLSSLELGDSALYFCASSVGGQTFTPLHFGNGTRLTVT.

This chain joins TRBV11-3 and TRBJ1-6, with D possibly being TRBD1 (5 bases). The ends were cut back, 1 base at V and 2 bases at J, with 12 bases in the middle. This CDR3 spans 17 amino acids. CDR1 and CDR2 from the germline V gene are SGHNT and YENEEA. As DNA, the CDR3 is TGTGCCAGCAGCTTAGCGCCAGACAGCACCTATAATTCACCCCTCCACTTT. This translates into CASSLAPDSTYNSPLHF. Supplemented by reference TRBV11-3 and TRBJ1-6, the full variable domain reads EAGVVQSPRYKIIEKKQPVAFWCNPISGHNTLYWYLQNLGQGPELLIRYENEEAVDDSQLPKDRFSAERLKGVDSTLKIQPAELGDSAVYLCASSLAPDSTYNSPLHFGNGTRLTVT.

This chain joins TRBV2 and TRBJ2-6; 7 positions agree with TRBD1. The CDR3 length is 15 residues. CDR1 is SNHLY and CDR2 is FYNNEI in the germline V gene. Unmatched junction bases numbered 4, after V lost 4 bases and J lost 4 bases. The CDR3 sequence is CASSVDRAGANVLTF. As DNA, the CDR3 is TGTGCCAGCAGTGTAGACAGGGCCGGGGCCAACGTCCTGACTTTC.

This chain joins TRBV12-3 or TRBV12-4 and TRBJ1-1; no definite D call. V was shortened by 5 bases and J by 10 bases, with 14 bases between the two germline ends. CDR3 length: 12 residues. CDR3 region: CASSRGPEGAFF. CDR3 DNA: TGTGCCAGCAGTCGCGGGCCCGAGGGAGCTTTCTTT.

The rearrangement joins TRBV6-2 or TRBV6-3 to TRBJ2-5, with D hard to call. CDR3 size: 14 residues. The germline V and J ends were trimmed by 2 bases and 1 base, with 8 bases remaining between them. Germline V gene sequence: CDR1 MNHEY, CDR2 SVGEGT. The CDR3 nucleotides are TGTGCCAGCAGTTACGGTATCGGCCAAGAGACCCAGTACTTC. It encodes CASSYGIGQETQYF.